The 10 T cell receptor beta chains below come from one sample, sequenced in a study of cytomegalovirus exposure and HLA in healthy donors. Primers included in the PCR were 60 Vbeta and 13 Jbeta primers. Sequencing used immunoSEQ multiplex PCR; TCRdb keeps in-frame clones, though not all of them. The repertoire includes some 160,000 clones, about three quarters of them detected once, and about 1.4% sits in the top ten. Specimen: PBMCs. Every receptor here comes from a woman in her twenties or thirties in good health and CMV-seronegative.

The chain combines TRBV5-4 with TRBJ1-4; 9 bases are a match to TRBD1. Germline CDR1 and CDR2: SGHNT and YYREEE (reference sequence). The CDR3 runs 16 residues. V trimming: 0 bases; J trimming: 7 bases; junction bases outside the gene matches: 7. CDR3 protein: CASSLALGQGTEKLFF. Here the CDR3 DNA reads TGTGCCAGCAGCTTGGCGTTGGGACAGGGTACTGAAAAACTGTTTTTT.

The chain uses TRBV7-9 and TRBJ1-3, with D possibly TRBD1 on 6 matching bases. V was clipped by 5 bases and J by 4 bases, with 18 bases between them. Germline V lookup: CDR1 SEHNR, CDR2 FQNEAQ (reference sequence). This CDR3 contains 16 residues. Here the CDR3 DNA reads TGTGCCAGCAGCGTTAGGGGGTTCAGGTCGGGAAACACCATATATTTT. It is translated as CASSVRGFRSGNTIYF.

V gene TRBV2 combines with J gene TRBJ1-2; 7 nucleotides align to TRBD1. Germline V gene lookup returns CDR1 SNHLY and CDR2 FYNNEI. This CDR3 spans 14 amino acids. The trim removed 5 bases at V and 4 bases at J, leaving 7 bases unmatched. The CDR3 DNA is TGTGCCAGCAGTAGGACAGGCGGACTCTATGGCTACACCTTC. Amino acids: CASSRTGGLYGYTF. The full variable domain, rest sourced from reference TRBV2 and TRBJ1-2, is EPEVTQTPSHQVTQMGQEVILRCVPISNHLYFYWYRQILGQKVEFLVSFYNNEISEKSEIFDDQFSVERPDGSNFTLKIRSTKLEDSAMYFCASSRTGGLYGYTFGSGTRLTVV.

The rearrangement joins TRBV1 to TRBJ2-3; no check of the table's D call, TRBD2, against the DNA was made. TRBV1 is annotated as a pseudogene. The CDR3 consists of 19 residues. The CDR3 is CTSSQREWRGRCYTDTQYF. In DNA, the CDR3 is TGCACCAGCAGCCAACGGGAGTGGCGGGGGAGATGTTACACAGATACGCAGTATTTT.

This chain connects TRBV7-9 to TRBJ1-1, with 7 bases matching TRBD1. The ends lost 5 bases at V and 11 bases at J; junction bases unmatched: 14. This CDR3 comprises 14 residues. In germline, CDR1 is SEHNR, CDR2 FQNEAQ (reference sequence). The CDR3 loop reads CASSQRTGLIVAFF. The CDR3 DNA reads as TGTGCCAGCAGCCAGAGGACAGGCTTAATCGTCGCTTTCTTT.

This clone showed up just a few times. The chain has TRBV5-6 and TRBJ2-3, with 8 bases identical to TRBD2. Per the germline V gene, CDR1 is SGHDT and CDR2 is YYEEEE. The CDR3 totals 16 residues. V shed 0 bases, J shed 1 base, and the junction held 4 bases outside the gene matches. CDR3 region: CASSLAKAGGTDTQYF. The DNA of the CDR3 is TGTGCCAGCAGCTTGGCCAAAGCGGGGGGCACAGATACGCAGTATTTT.

This rearrangement joins TRBV30 to TRBJ2-1; 8 nucleotides line up with TRBD2. The CDR3 totals 13 residues. The germline CDR1 and CDR2 sequences are GTSNPN and SVGIG (reference sequence). J was trimmed by 4 bases and V by 3 bases; bases with no gene match: 2. DNA for the CDR3: TGTGCCTGGAGCCGGGGGGGATACAATGAGCAGTTCTTC. Its translation: CAWSRGGYNEQFF.

The rearrangement joins TRBV10-3 to TRBJ2-3; TRBD2 is a possible D gene (6 bases). V was trimmed by 6 bases and J by 0 bases, leaving 13 bases between them. This CDR3 has 15 amino acids. Germline-derived CDR1 and CDR2 are ENHRY and SYGVKD. CDR3 nucleotide sequence: TGTGCCATCAGGCCGTCCCGGGGGAGCACAGATACGCAGTATTTT. This gives the protein CAIRPSRGSTDTQYF.

The chain combines TRBV27 with TRBJ1-2, with TRBD1 matching over 8 bases. The V gene end was trimmed by 4 bases and the J gene end by 4 bases; junction bases not matched to a gene: 5. Germline-derived CDR1 and CDR2 are MNHEY and SMNVEV (reference sequence). CDR3 length equals 14 residues. CDR3 in DNA: TGTGCCAGCAGTTGGAGACAGGGGATCTATGGCTACACCTTC. This translates into CASSWRQGIYGYTF.

CDR3 sequence reads: CASSVATTGNEQYF. As DNA, the CDR3 is TGTGCCAGCAGCGTAGCTACTACCGGGAACGAGCAGTACTTC. The chain uses TRBV9 and TRBJ2-7, with D maybe TRBD2 (5 bases). In germline, CDR1 is SGDLS, CDR2 YYNGEE. The V end was cut by 0 bases, the J end by 5 bases, with 12 bases between. This CDR3 comprises 14 residues. Supplemented by reference TRBV9 and TRBJ2-7, the full variable domain reads DSGVTQTPKHLITATGQRVTLRCSPRSGDLSVYWYQQSLDQGLQFLIQYYNGEERAKGNILERFSAQQFPDLHSELNLSSLELGDSALYFCASSVATTGNEQYFGPGTRLTVT.